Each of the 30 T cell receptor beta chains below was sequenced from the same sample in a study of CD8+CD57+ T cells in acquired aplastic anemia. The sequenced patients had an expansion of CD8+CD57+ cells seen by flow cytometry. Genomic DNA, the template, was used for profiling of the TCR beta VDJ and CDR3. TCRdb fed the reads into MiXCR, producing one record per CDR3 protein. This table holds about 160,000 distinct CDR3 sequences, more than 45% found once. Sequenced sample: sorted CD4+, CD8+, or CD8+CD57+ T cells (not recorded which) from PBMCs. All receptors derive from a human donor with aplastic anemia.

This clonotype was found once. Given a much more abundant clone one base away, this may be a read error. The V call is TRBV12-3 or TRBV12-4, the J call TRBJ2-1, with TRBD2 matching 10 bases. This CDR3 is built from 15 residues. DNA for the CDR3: TGTGCCAGCAGGACCTGGACTAGCGGAAGCAATGGGCAGTTCTTC. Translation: CASRTWTSGSNGQFF.

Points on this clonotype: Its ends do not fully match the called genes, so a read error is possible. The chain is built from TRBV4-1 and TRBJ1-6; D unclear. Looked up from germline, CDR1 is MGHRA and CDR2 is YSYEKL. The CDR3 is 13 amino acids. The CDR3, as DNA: TGCGCCAGCAGCCAAGATGGTCGCGAGGCGTCCTCCTTT. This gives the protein CASSQDGREASSF.

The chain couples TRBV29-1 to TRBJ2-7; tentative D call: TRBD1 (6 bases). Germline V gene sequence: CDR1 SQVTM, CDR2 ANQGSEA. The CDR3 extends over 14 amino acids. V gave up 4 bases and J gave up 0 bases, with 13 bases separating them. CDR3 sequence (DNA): TGCAGCGTTGCGGGACAATTTTCCTCCTACGAGCAGTACTTC. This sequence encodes CSVAGQFSSYEQYF.

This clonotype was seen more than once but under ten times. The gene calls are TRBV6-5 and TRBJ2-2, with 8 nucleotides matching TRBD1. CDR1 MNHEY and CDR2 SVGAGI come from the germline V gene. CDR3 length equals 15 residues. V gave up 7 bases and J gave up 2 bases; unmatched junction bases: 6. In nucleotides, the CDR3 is TGTGCCAGCAACCCGACAGGGGTCAACACCGGGGAGCTGTTTTTT. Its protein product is CASNPTGVNTGELFF.

In nucleotides, the CDR3 is TGTGCCACCCAGACAGGGATGAACACTGAAGCTTTCTTT. Its protein is CATQTGMNTEAFF. This chain links TRBV10-3 with TRBJ1-1, with TRBD1 identical over 7 bases. Germline CDR1 is ENHRY and CDR2 is SYGVKD. The CDR3 consists of 13 residues. J gave up 0 bases and V 10 bases, and 5 bases lay outside the gene matches.

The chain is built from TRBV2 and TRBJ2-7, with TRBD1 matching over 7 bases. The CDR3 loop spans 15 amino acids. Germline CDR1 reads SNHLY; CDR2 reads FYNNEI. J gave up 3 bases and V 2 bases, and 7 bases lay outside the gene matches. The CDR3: CASSETGTVFYEQYF. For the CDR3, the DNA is TGTGCCAGCAGTGAAACGGGGACAGTTTTCTACGAGCAGTACTTC.

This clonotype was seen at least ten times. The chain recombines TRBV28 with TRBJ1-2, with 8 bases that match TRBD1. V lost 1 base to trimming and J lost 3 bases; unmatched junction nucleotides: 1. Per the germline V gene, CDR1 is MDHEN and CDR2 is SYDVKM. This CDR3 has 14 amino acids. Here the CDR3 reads CASSLLTGDYGYTF. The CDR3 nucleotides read TGTGCCAGCAGTTTATTGACAGGGGACTATGGCTACACCTTC.

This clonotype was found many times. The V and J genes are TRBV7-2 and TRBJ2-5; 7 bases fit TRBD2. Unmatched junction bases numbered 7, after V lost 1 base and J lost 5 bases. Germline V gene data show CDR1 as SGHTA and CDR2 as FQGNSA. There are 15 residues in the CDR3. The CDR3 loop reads CASSLGPSGWETQYF. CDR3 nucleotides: TGTGCCAGCAGCTTAGGGCCTAGCGGATGGGAGACCCAGTACTTC.

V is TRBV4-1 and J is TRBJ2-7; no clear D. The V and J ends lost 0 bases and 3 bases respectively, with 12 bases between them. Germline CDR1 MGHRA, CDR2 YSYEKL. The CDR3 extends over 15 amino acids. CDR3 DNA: TGCGCCAGCAGCCAAGAAGTCGTCCAGATCTACGAGCAGTACTTC. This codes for CASSQEVVQIYEQYF.

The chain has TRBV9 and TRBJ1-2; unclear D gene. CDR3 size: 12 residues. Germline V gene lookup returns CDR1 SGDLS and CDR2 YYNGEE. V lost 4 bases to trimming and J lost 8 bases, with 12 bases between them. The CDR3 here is CASSLAGVGYTF. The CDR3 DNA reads TGTGCCAGCAGCTTAGCTGGGGTAGGCTACACCTTC.

The CDR3 DNA follows: TGTGCCACCAGTGATTCGGTCCGGGGTTCCTACAATGAGCAGTTCTTC. It specifies CATSDSVRGSYNEQFF. The chain has TRBV24-1 and TRBJ2-1; TRBD2 is a possible D gene (5 bases). The CDR3 is made up of 16 amino acids. Trimming left V 2 bases short and J 1 base short, with 11 bases between. Germline V gene lookup returns CDR1 KGHDR and CDR2 SFDVKD.

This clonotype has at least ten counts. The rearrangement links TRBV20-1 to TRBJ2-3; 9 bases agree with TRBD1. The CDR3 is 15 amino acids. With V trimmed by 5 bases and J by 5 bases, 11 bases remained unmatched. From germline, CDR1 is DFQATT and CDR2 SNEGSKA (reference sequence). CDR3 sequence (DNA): TGCAGTGCTTCGACCCGGGACAGGGTAATAGATACGCAGTATTTT. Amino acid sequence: CSASTRDRVIDTQYF.

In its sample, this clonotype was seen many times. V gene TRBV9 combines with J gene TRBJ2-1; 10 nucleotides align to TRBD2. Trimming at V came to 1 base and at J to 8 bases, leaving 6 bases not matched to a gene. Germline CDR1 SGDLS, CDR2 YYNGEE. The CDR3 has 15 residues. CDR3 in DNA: TGTGCCAGCAGCGTATTTGGACTAGCGGAAGATGAGCAGTTCTTC. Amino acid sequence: CASSVFGLAEDEQFF. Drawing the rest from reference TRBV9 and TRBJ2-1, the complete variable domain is DSGVTQTPKHLITATGQRVTLRCSPRSGDLSVYWYQQSLDQGLQFLIQYYNGEERAKGNILERFSAQQFPDLHSELNLSSLELGDSALYFCASSVFGLAEDEQFFGPGTRLTVL.

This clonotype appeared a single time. CDR3 nucleotide sequence: TGCAGCGTTGGGGAGCAGTACTTC. Its protein is CSVGEQYF. This sequence joins TRBV29-1 and TRBJ2-7; D is undetermined. The germline V gene has CDR1 SQVTM and CDR2 ANQGSEA. V was pared by 4 bases and J by 7 bases, with 2 bases between. The CDR3 runs to 8 residues.

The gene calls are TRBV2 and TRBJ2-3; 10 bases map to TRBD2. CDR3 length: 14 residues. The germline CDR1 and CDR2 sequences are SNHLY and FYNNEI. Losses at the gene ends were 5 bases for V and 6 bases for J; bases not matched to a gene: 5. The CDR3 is CASSLAGGLDTQYF. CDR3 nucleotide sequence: TGTGCCAGCAGTTTAGCGGGGGGATTGGATACGCAGTATTTT.

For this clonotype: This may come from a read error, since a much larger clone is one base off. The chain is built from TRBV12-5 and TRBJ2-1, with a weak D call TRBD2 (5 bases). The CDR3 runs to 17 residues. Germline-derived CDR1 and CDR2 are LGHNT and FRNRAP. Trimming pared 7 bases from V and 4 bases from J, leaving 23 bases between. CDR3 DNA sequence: TGTGCTAGTGCCCCCCCGACGAATGAGCGGCTGTACAATGAGCAGTTCTTC. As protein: CASAPPTNERLYNEQFF.

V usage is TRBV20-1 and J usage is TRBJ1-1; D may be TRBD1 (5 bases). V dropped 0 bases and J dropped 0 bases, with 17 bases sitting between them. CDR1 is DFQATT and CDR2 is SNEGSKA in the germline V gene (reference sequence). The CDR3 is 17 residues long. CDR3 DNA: TGCAGTGCTAGAGATCTGAGGGGAGGAGGGATGAACACTGAAGCTTTCTTT. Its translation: CSARDLRGGGMNTEAFF.

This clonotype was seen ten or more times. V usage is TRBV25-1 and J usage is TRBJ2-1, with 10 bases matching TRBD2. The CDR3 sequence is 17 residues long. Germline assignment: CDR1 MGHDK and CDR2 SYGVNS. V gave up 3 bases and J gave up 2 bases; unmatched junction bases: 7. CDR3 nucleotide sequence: TGTGCCAGCAGTGATCCGGGACTAGCGCAAACCTACAATGAGCAGTTCTTC. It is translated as CASSDPGLAQTYNEQFF.

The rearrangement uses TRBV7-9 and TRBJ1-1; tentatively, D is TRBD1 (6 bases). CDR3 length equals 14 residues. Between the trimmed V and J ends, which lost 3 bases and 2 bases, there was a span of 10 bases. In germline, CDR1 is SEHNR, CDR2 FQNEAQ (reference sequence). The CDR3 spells CASSFPRGNTEAFF. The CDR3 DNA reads TGTGCCAGCAGCTTCCCCAGGGGTAACACTGAAGCTTTCTTT.

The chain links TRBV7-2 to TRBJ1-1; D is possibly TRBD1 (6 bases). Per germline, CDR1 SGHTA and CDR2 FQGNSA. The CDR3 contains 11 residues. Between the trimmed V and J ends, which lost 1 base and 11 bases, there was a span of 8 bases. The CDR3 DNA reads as TGTGCCAGCAGCTTAGAGGGGGGTGCTTTCTTT. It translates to CASSLEGGAFF.

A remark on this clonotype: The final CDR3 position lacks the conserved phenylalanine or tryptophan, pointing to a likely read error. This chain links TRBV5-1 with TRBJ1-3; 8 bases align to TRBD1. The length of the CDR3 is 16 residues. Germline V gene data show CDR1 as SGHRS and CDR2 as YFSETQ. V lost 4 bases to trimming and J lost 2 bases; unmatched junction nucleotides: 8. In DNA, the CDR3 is TGCGCCAGCAGCCAGGGCAGGGGGCAAGCTGGAAACACCATATATTGT. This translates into CASSQGRGQAGNTIYC.

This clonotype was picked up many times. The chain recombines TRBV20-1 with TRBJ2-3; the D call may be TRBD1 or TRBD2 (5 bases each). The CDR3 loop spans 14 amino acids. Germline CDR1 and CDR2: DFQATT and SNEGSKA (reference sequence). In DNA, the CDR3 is TGCACCACCTTCCGGGACGCACTCACAGATACGCAGTATTTT. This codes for CTTFRDALTDTQYF.

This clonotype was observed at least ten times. CDR3 nucleotide sequence: TGTGCCAGCAGTTCAGTTCCGGCTACGAACAATGAGCAGTTCTTC. Its protein is CASSSVPATNNEQFF. The chain joins TRBV7-3 to TRBJ2-1; D call uncertain. The CDR3 covers 15 residues. The germline V gene encodes CDR1 SGHTA and CDR2 FQGTGA. V was cut by 6 bases and J by 5 bases, with 17 bases left in between.

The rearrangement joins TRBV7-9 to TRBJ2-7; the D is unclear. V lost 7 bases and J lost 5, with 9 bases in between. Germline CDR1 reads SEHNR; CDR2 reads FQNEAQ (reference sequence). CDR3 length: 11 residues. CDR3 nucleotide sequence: TGTGCCAGCACCCTAAGGGACGAGCAGTACTTC. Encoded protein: CASTLRDEQYF.

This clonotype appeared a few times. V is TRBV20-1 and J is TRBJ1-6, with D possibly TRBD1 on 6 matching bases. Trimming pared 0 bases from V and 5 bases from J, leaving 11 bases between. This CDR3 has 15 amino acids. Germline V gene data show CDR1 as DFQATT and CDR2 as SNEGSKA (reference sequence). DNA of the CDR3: TGCAGTGCTAGAGATGTGGGGGCGGATAATTCACCCCTCCACTTT. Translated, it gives CSARDVGADNSPLHF.

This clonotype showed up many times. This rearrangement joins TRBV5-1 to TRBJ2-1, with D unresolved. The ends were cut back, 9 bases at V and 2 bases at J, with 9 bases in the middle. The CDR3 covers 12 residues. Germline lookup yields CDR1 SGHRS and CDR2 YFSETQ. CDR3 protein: CATGKTYNEQFF. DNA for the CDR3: TGCGCCACAGGCAAAACCTACAATGAGCAGTTCTTC.

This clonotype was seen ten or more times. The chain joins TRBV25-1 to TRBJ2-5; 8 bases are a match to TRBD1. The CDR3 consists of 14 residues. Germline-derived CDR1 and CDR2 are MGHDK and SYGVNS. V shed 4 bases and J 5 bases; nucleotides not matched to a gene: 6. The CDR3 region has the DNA TGTGCCAGCAGTGGATTCAGGGGGCAGGAGACCCAGTACTTC. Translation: CASSGFRGQETQYF. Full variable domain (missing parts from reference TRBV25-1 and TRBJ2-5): EADIYQTPRYLVIGTGKKITLECSQTMGHDKMYWYQQDPGMELHLIHYSYGVNSTEKGDLSSESTVSRIRTEHFPLTLESARPSHTSQYLCASSGFRGQETQYFGPGTRLLVL.

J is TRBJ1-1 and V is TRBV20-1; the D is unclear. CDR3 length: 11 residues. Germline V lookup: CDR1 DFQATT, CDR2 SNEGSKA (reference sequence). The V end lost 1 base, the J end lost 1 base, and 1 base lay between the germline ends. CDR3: CSARGNTEAFF. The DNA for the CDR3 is TGCAGTGCTAGAGGGAACACTGAAGCTTTCTTT.

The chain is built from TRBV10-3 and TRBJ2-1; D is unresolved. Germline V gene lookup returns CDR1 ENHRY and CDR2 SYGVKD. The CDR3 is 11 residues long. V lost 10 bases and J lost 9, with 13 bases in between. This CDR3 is CASCLGSEQFF. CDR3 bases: TGTGCCAGCTGCCTGGGATCTGAGCAGTTCTTC.

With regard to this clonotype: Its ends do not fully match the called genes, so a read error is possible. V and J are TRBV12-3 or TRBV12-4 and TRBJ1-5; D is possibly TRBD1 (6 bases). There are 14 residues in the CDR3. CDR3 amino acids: CASKRGGGNQPQHF. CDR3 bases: TGTGCCAGCAAGAGGGGGGGGGGCAATCAGCCCCAGCACTTT.